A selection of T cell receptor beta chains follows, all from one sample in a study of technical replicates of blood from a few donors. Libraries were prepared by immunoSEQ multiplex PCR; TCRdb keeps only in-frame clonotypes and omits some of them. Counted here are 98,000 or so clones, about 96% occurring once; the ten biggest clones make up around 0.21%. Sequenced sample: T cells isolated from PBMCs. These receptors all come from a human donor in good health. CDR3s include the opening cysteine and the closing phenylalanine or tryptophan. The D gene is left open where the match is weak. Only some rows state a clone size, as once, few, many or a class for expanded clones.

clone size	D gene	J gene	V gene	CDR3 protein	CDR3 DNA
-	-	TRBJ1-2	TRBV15	CATSRDRARGGYTF	TGTGCCACCAGCAGAGATCGGGCCAGGGGAGGCTACACCTTC
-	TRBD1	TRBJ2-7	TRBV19	CASSFGTGALEQYF	TGTGCCAGTAGTTTCGGGACAGGGGCGTTGGAGCAGTACTTC
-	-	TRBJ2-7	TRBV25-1	CASSTSHEQYF	TGTGCCAGCAGCACAAGTCACGAGCAGTACTTC
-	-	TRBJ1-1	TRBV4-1	CASTGPSGGEAFF	TGCGCCAGCACGGGGCCGAGCGGAGGGGAAGCTTTCTTT
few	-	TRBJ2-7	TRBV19	CASGSSYEQYF	TGTGCCAGTGGGAGCTCCTACGAGCAGTACTTC
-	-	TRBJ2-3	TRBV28	CAILLRGTDTQYF	TGTGCCATACTTCTACGGGGCACAGATACGCAGTATTTT
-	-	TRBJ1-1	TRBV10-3	CAISEPGPPTSEAFF	TGTGCCATCAGTGAACCTGGGCCTCCTACCTCCGAAGCTTTCTTT
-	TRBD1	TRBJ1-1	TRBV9	CASSLQGAGEAFF	TGTGCCAGCAGCCTACAGGGGGCTGGTGAAGCTTTCTTT
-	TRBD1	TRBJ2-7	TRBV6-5	CASSRGQGAGEQYF	TGTGCCAGCAGTCGCGGACAGGGGGCTGGCGAGCAGTACTTC
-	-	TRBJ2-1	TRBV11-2	CASSLGGGTLYNEQFF	TGTGCCAGCAGCTTAGGGGGGGGGACACTTTACAATGAGCAGTTCTTC
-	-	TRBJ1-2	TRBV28	CASSLGGGGYGYTF	TGTGCCAGCAGTTTGGGCGGGGGCGGTTATGGCTACACCTTC
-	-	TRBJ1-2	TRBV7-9	CASSPPGLSSYGYTF	TGTGCCAGCAGCCCCCCGGGTTTGAGCAGCTATGGCTACACCTTC
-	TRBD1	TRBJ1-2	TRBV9	CASSGQGAGYGYTF	TGTGCCAGCAGCGGACAGGGGGCGGGATATGGCTACACCTTC
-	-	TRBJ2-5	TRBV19	CASSTKQRTGETQYF	TGTGCCAGTAGTACGAAACAGAGGACGGGGGAGACCCAGTACTTC
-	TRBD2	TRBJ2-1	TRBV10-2	CASTEPDVAGGTYNEQFF	TGCGCCAGCACCGAGCCTGACGTAGCGGGGGGAACCTACAATGAGCAGTTCTTC
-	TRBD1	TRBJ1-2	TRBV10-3	CALKGGTGDFPYGYTF	TGTGCCCTTAAGGGCGGGACAGGGGATTTTCCGTATGGCTACACCTTC
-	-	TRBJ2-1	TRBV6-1	CASSGPGTYNEQFF	TGTGCCAGCAGTGGTCCCGGGACCTACAATGAGCAGTTCTTC
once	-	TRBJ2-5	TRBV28	CASSQLGQQETQYF	TGTGCCAGCAGTCAACTGGGGCAGCAAGAGACCCAGTACTTC
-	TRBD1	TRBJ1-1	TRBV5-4	CASRSWGDRNTEAFF	TGTGCCAGCAGGTCCTGGGGGGACAGGAACACTGAAGCTTTCTTT
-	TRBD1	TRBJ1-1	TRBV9	CASSVSGGTGSNTEAFF	TGTGCCAGCAGCGTATCGGGGGGGACAGGGTCGAACACTGAAGCTTTCTTT
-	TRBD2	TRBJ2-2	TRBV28	CASSFEAPLASGLRNTGELFF	TGTGCCAGCAGTTTTGAGGCTCCCCTAGCTAGCGGTCTAAGGAACACCGGGGAGCTGTTTTTT
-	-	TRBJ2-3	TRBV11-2	CASSPLEASGTDTQYF	TGTGCCAGCAGCCCCTTGGAGGCTAGTGGCACAGATACGCAGTATTTT
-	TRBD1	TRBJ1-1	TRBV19	CASSITGGGNTEAFF	TGTGCCAGTAGTATAACAGGGGGCGGTAACACTGAAGCTTTCTTT
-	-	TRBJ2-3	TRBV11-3	CASSLDRSDTQYF	TGTGCCAGCAGCTTGGACAGATCAGATACGCAGTATTTT
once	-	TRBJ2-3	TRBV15	CATSPGPVYTQYF	TGTGCCACCAGCCCGGGTCCAGTATATACGCAGTATTTT
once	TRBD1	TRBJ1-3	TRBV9	CASSAQDSNRGRGNTIYF	TGTGCCAGCAGCGCACAGGATAGCAACAGGGGGAGAGGAAACACCATATATTTT
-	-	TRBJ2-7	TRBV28	CASKDRLADYEQYF	TGTGCCAGCAAGGACAGACTAGCAGATTACGAGCAGTACTTC
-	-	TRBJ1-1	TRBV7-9	CASSLDRVGTEAFF	TGTGCCAGCAGCTTAGACAGGGTCGGGACTGAAGCTTTCTTT
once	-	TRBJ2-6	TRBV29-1	CSVFGSGANVLTF	TGCAGCGTTTTCGGCTCTGGGGCCAACGTCCTGACTTTC
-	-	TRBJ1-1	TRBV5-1	CASSLTPEAASNTEAFF	TGCGCCAGCAGCTTGACACCGGAGGCAGCCTCGAACACTGAAGCTTTCTTT
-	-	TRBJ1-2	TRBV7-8	CASSFHLGQINYGYTF	TGTGCCAGCAGCTTCCACCTAGGACAGATTAACTATGGCTACACCTTC
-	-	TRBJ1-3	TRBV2	CASSGLTLSGNTIYF	TGTGCCAGCAGTGGACTGACCCTCTCTGGAAACACCATATATTTT
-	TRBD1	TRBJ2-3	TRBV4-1	CASSSTVPGQDTDTQYF	TGCGCCAGCAGCTCGACAGTTCCGGGACAGGACACAGATACGCAGTATTTT
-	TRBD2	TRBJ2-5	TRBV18	CASSALAGDAPFQETQYF	TGTGCCAGCTCAGCTCTAGCGGGGGACGCGCCTTTCCAAGAGACCCAGTACTTC
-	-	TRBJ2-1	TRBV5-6	CASSTNKGQIFNEQFF	TGTGCCAGCAGCACGAATAAAGGACAGATTTTCAATGAGCAGTTCTTC
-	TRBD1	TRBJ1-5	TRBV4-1	CASSQRTGQAYNQPQHF	TGCGCCAGCAGCCAACGGACAGGCCAAGCCTACAATCAGCCCCAGCATTTT
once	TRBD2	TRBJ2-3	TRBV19	CASSIQRGGPTDTQYF	TGTGCCAGTAGTATTCAGCGGGGGGGCCCCACAGATACGCAGTATTTT
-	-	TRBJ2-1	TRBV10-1	CASSEGGNDNEQFF	TGCGCCAGCAGTGAGGGGGGCAATGACAATGAGCAGTTCTTC
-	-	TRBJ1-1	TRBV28	CASSLPPGIYSEAFF	TGTGCCAGCAGTTTACCTCCAGGGATCTACTCTGAAGCTTTCTTT
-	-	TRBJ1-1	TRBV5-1	CASESGGHTGEAFF	TGCGCCAGCGAATCGGGGGGGCACACGGGTGAAGCTTTCTTT
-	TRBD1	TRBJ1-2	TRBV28	CASSRGQGSDGYTF	TGTGCCAGCAGTAGAGGACAGGGGTCGGATGGCTACACCTTC
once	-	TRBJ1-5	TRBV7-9	CASSLAISDQPQHF	TGTGCCAGCAGCTTAGCTATATCCGATCAGCCCCAGCATTTT
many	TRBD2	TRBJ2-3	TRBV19	CATGLADGTDTQYF	TGTGCCACGGGACTAGCGGACGGCACAGATACGCAGTATTTT
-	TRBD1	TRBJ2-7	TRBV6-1	CASSGGDRPNYEQYF	TGTGCCAGCAGTGGAGGGGACAGGCCCAACTACGAGCAGTACTTC
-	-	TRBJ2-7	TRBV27	CASSLSLFTGYEQYF	TGTGCCAGCAGTCTATCCCTCTTTACAGGGTATGAGCAGTACTTC
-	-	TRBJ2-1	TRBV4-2	CASRESGDGGDEQFF	TGTGCCAGCAGGGAGAGTGGAGACGGTGGCGATGAGCAGTTCTTC
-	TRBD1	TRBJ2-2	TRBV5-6	CASSPDRTKLFF	TGTGCCAGCAGCCCGGACAGGACGAAGCTGTTTTTT
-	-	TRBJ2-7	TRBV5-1	CASSVDATGGEQYF	TGCGCCAGCAGCGTGGACGCGACAGGCGGCGAGCAGTACTTC
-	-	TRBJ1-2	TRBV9	CASSPKDSNYGYTF	TGTGCCAGCAGCCCTAAGGACAGTAACTATGGCTACACCTTC
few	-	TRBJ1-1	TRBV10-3	CAIRLEPFTEAFF	TGTGCCATCAGGCTAGAGCCATTCACTGAAGCTTTCTTT